This T cell receptor beta chain was identified in a study of Ad26.COV2.S vaccination and SARS-CoV-2 variants (dated by TCRdb to about 2021). In terms of the full investigation: Vaccine-arm donors came from COV1001, a multicentre, randomized, double-blind, placebo-controlled phase I-IIa trial of Ad26.COV2.S in healthy adults. The TCR-sequenced set comprised approximately 30 samples: roughly 19 Ad26.COV2.S vaccine recipients, 5 placebo recipients and 8 SARS-CoV-2 convalescent individuals. TCRbeta repertoire sequencing served as the tool for gauging how specific and how broad the SARS-CoV-2-reactive T cell receptors were following Ad26.COV2.S vaccination. Participants in the trial were split at random into five groups of five each, receiving low-dose or high-dose Ad26.COV2.S once or twice, or else placebo on both occasions. Ad26.COV2.S was administered intramuscularly at a dose of 5x10^10 or 1x10^11 viral particles, either as one shot or as two shots given 56 days apart. Investigators remained blinded to trial group allocation during experiments and outcome assessment.

Results and caveats for the whole study, not just this receptor: Ad26.COV2.S recipients had higher spike-specific TCR breadth than placebo recipients (P = 0.0014). Substantial breadth of spike-specific CD8+ and CD4+ T cell responses was reported after vaccination. Vaccine and placebo recipients had comparable non-spike TCR breadth, which fits with the vaccine containing only spike. Comparing responses between vaccine doses or regimens was not something the study was powered to do. It was noted by the authors that total T cell responses may have been underestimated by the TCR breadth and depth analyses.

The germline V gene supplies CDR1 KGHDR and CDR2 SFDVKD. For this chain, trimming is 3 bases at the V end and 5 bases at the J end, and the number of junction bases without a gene match is 5. The CDR3 covers 15 residues, taking in both the cysteine and the phenylalanine. CDR3 DNA only is kept here, 45 bases in frame from base 1. Taken with the paper, the label for treatment or condition translates to: roughly 19 received Ad26.COV2.S at low or high dose, single or two shots; about five received placebo; per-sample allocation not given. For vaccine and placebo recipients, repertoires were sequenced using samples collected on day 63 after the first injection. Between 29 July and 7 August 2020, Cohort 1b enrolled about two dozen adults aged 18-55 years at one site in Boston, USA. As a vaccine, Ad26.COV2.S was a replication-incompetent adenovirus type 26 vector that expressed a prefusion-stabilized SARS-CoV-2 spike protein derived from the original Wuhan strain.

Concerning this clone itself: Its antigen remains unidentified. No base quality values were provided; no much bigger clone lies one nucleotide off.

The immunoSEQ Assay was used to sequence TCRbeta CDR3 regions. After extraction, genomic DNA underwent amplification by bias-controlled multiplex PCR, followed by high-throughput sequencing. The study's own analysis went as follows. Collapsing and filtering of sequences were performed to quantify the absolute abundance of each unique TCRbeta CDR3 region. T cell fraction was estimated by normalization of TCRbeta template counts to usable DNA, with usable DNA being measured through amplification of reference genes present in all nucleated cells. Repertoire TCRs were annotated as SARS-CoV-2-specific when V gene, CDR3 amino acid sequence and J gene were exactly matched to a known reactive TCR set. The reference SARS-CoV-2 TCR set was derived from MIRA and filtered for enrichment in COVID-19-positive ImmuneCODE repertoires, a step that removed public or cross-reactive TCRs. Using the MIRA antigens, annotated TCRs were further analysed by specific ORF or by position within an ORF. Breadth was defined as annotated unique rearrangements over total unique productive rearrangements; depth was the summed frequency of those rearrangements. Two-sided Wilcoxon rank-sum tests were used to compare TCR breadth between groups. TCRdb re-hosts the immuneACCESS table, in-frame sequences only. Its copies lack some clones; in the studies checked, an unresolved V gene accounts for under half of them, and the cause for the rest is not known. Clone size and the V and J calls come from that table; the DNA yielded D and trimming. In all, the sample holds about 470,000 clones, and about 90% of those were seen once. The ten largest account for less than 4.5% of the sample.

The chain is assembled from TRBV24-1 and TRBJ2-1, with 8 bases in between that match TRBD2. This receptor was taken from a person aged 18 to 65 who received the Ad26.COV2.S COVID-19 vaccine or a placebo. The source was peripheral blood, collected in a trial of Ad26.COV2.S vaccine versus placebo. The nucleotide sequence is given as TGTGCCACCAGTGATCGTGTAGCGGGGAACAATGAGCAGTTCTTC. This codes for CATSDRVAGNNEQFF.